Listed here are 25 T cell receptor beta chains from one sample, sequenced in a study of regulatory T cells in long-lasting Graves disease. To make TCR beta libraries, researchers used iRepertoire HTBI primers and Arm-PCR of CDR3 regions. TCRdb itself ran the multiplex PCR reads through MiXCR, one entry per CDR3 protein. This sample has about 540,000 distinct CDR3 sequences, with 13% found just once. The sample's time point: newly diagnosed GD, antithyroid drugs for less than 3 months. Scientists built the TCR library using RNA that was extracted from PBMCs. This same sample was also taken into another study, of T cells in Graves' hyperthyroidism and ophthalmopathy.

Source: peripheral blood mononuclear cells (PBMCs), taken at new diagnosis, from a patient treated with antithyroid drugs. The origin of the receptors is a man aged 30 to 39 with Graves disease.

This clonotype was detected only a few times. Compared with germline, one end of the junction differs, possibly owing to a read error. V is TRBV7-2 and J is TRBJ2-7, with unresolved D. The CDR3 extends over 15 amino acids. Germline-derived CDR1 and CDR2 are SGHTA and FQGNSA. The CDR3 spells CAGSFYTSPSYEQYF. CDR3 DNA sequence: TGTGCCGGCAGCTTCTACACGTCCCCCTCCTACGAGCAGTACTTC.

This clonotype turned up a few times. The chain couples TRBV15 to TRBJ2-2, with D unclear. V shed 0 bases and J shed 4 bases, with 9 bases lying between them. The CDR3 extends over 15 amino acids. The germline gives CDR1 LNHNV, CDR2 YYDKDF (reference sequence). CDR3 sequence reads: CATSRDVSGTGELFF. In nucleotides, the CDR3 is TGTGCCACCAGCAGAGATGTGTCAGGCACCGGGGAGCTGTTTTTT.

This clonotype has at least ten counts. The chain uses TRBV11-2 and TRBJ2-3, with TRBD2 matching over 10 bases. This CDR3 is 15 amino acids long. Germline assignment: CDR1 SGHAT and CDR2 FQNNGV. Germline trimming cut 4 bases from V and 6 bases from J; bases unmatched to any gene: 7. The CDR3 region is CASSSTPSGSDTQYF. As DNA, the CDR3 is TGTGCCAGCAGCTCCACCCCTAGCGGGAGTGATACGCAGTATTTT.

This clonotype was seen ten or more times. J is TRBJ1-5 and V is TRBV20-1; possibly TRBD1 for D (5 bases). Germline CDR1 is DFQATT and CDR2 is SNEGSKA (reference sequence). This CDR3 is 11 amino acids long. V lost 3 bases and J 8 bases, leaving 8 bases between the germline ends. The CDR3 spells CSASGGKPQHF. Here the CDR3 DNA reads TGCAGTGCTAGCGGGGGAAAGCCCCAGCATTTT.

This clonotype was seen repeatedly, ten times or more. V is TRBV2 and J is TRBJ2-7, with no clear D. This CDR3 region has 13 residues. CDR1 is SNHLY, CDR2 FYNNEI, per germline. V lost 6 bases and J 2 bases, leaving 11 bases between the germline ends. The CDR3 protein is CASRRQDPYEQYF. In nucleotides, the CDR3 is TGTGCCAGCAGGCGGCAGGATCCCTACGAGCAGTACTTC.

This clonotype came up a few times. J is TRBJ2-7 and V is TRBV6-2 or TRBV6-3; 7 positions match TRBD1. The ends lost 0 bases at V and 4 bases at J; junction bases unmatched: 12. CDR3 length equals 17 residues. Germline-derived CDR1 and CDR2 are MNHEY and SVGEGT. The CDR3 is CASSYSVTGPGPYEQYF. CDR3 bases: TGTGCCAGCAGTTACTCTGTGACAGGGCCGGGTCCGTACGAGCAGTACTTC.

Points on this clonotype: It may be a read error: a sequence one base away is much more abundant. The chain uses TRBV11-2 and TRBJ2-7, with D possibly matching TRBD1 (5 bases). CDR1 is SGHAT, CDR2 FQNNGV, per germline. This CDR3 region has 12 residues. The CDR3 DNA follows: TGTGCCAGCAGCTTAGATCAGGGCATAGAGGACTTC. As protein: CASSLDQGIEDF.

There are many counts of this clonotype. The rearrangement uses TRBV7-2 and TRBJ2-1; D tentatively fits TRBD1 or TRBD2 (6 bases each). The CDR3 spans 13 residues. V was cut by 5 bases and J by 5 bases, with 10 bases left in between. The germline V gene has CDR1 SGHTA and CDR2 FQGNSA. The chain's CDR3 is CASSRGLDNEQFF. In nucleotides, the CDR3 is TGTGCCAGCAGCCGGGGGCTCGACAATGAGCAGTTCTTC.

This clonotype was counted ten times or more. This chain joins TRBV12-3 or TRBV12-4 and TRBJ1-2; 8 nucleotides match TRBD1. The CDR3 runs to 15 residues. The J segment lost 0 bases and the V segment lost 6 bases, leaving 6 bases of the junction unmatched. The CDR3, as DNA: TGTGCCAGCAGACCGATGGACAGGGCTAACTATGGCTACACCTTC. Translation: CASRPMDRANYGYTF.

This clonotype has a count of ten or more. V usage is TRBV2 and J usage is TRBJ2-3, with 11 bases fitting TRBD2. V lost 6 bases and J lost 0; bases outside the gene matches: 2. CDR3 length: 15 residues. Germline V CDR1 and CDR2: SNHLY, FYNNEI. The DNA of the CDR3 is TGTGCCAGCAGGACTAGCGGGGTTAGCACAGATACGCAGTATTTT. Amino acids: CASRTSGVSTDTQYF.

This clonotype was counted a few times. The rearrangement uses TRBV5-1 and TRBJ2-7; 7 bases are a match to TRBD1. V dropped 4 bases and J dropped 3; count of bases not matched to a gene: 13. Germline CDR1 reads SGHRS; CDR2 reads YFSETQ. This CDR3 contains 16 residues. The CDR3 sequence: CASSIIPGQFNYEQYF. CDR3 DNA: TGCGCCAGCAGCATAATTCCGGGACAGTTTAACTACGAGCAGTACTTC.

The chain employs TRBV18 and TRBJ2-4, with a possible D match to TRBD2 (6 bases). Germline V gene lookup returns CDR1 KGHSH and CDR2 LQKENI. CDR3 size: 17 residues. With 3 bases removed from V and 2 bases from J, the gap between germline ends came to 17 bases. Here the CDR3 reads CASSPRGASVTKNIQYF. The CDR3 nucleotides read TGTGCCAGCTCACCGAGAGGGGCTAGCGTGACCAAAAACATTCAGTACTTC.

Turning to this clonotype: Being one base from a much bigger clone, this may be a read error. The genes are TRBV29-1 and TRBJ2-5; 10 bases match TRBD1. J lost 6 bases, V lost 7 bases, and 8 bases had no gene match. CDR3 length: 13 amino acids. Germline CDR1 SQVTM, CDR2 ANQGSEA. CDR3 coding DNA: TGCAGCGCCCCGGGACAGGGGCAAAAGACCCAGTACTTC. As protein: CSAPGQGQKTQYF.

There are a few counts of this clonotype. V gene TRBV6-1 combines with J gene TRBJ2-1; 7 positions agree with TRBD2. The V gene's germline CDR1 is MNHNS and CDR2 SASEGT. The V gene end was trimmed by 5 bases and the J gene end by 7 bases; junction bases not matched to a gene: 11. This CDR3 has 15 residues. DNA of the CDR3: TGTGCCAGCAGTCTAAAAACGGGCGGGAGTAATGAGCAGTTCTTC. Translating gives CASSLKTGGSNEQFF.

The chain links TRBV19 to TRBJ1-5, with 9 bases fitting TRBD1. Germline CDR1 and CDR2: LNHDA and SQIVND (reference sequence). V trimming: 8 bases; J trimming: 0 bases; junction bases outside the gene matches: 2. This CDR3 is built from 14 residues. The CDR3 loop is CASQQGASNQPQHF. For the CDR3, the DNA is TGTGCCAGTCAACAGGGGGCTAGCAATCAGCCCCAGCATTTT.

This clonotype was seen at least ten times. CDR3 sequence reads: CSVGGSNTEAFF. Here the CDR3 DNA reads TGCAGCGTTGGAGGCTCCAACACTGAAGCTTTCTTT. This rearrangement joins TRBV29-1 to TRBJ1-1; D gene ambiguous. This CDR3 is 12 amino acids long. Germline-derived CDR1 and CDR2 are SQVTM and ANQGSEA. V lost 4 bases, J lost 2 bases, and 8 bases lay in between.

This clonotype has only a few counts. The gene calls are TRBV7-2 and TRBJ2-5, with TRBD2 identical over 8 bases. The CDR3 is 15 residues long. V was pared by 2 bases and J by 4 bases, with 6 bases of the junction left unmatched. Germline values: CDR1 SGHTA, CDR2 FQGNSA. The DNA of the CDR3 is TGTGCCAGCAGCTTAACGGGAGGGACGCGAGAGACCCAGTACTTC. Protein: CASSLTGGTRETQYF. Looking up the rest from reference TRBV7-2 and TRBJ2-5 gives the full variable domain: GAGVSQSPSNKVTEKGKDVELRCDPISGHTALYWYRQSLGQGLEFLIYFQGNSAPDKSGLPSDRFSAERTGGSVSTLTIQRTQQEDSAVYLCASSLTGGTRETQYFGPGTRLLVL.

This clonotype was picked up a small number of times. The rearrangement uses TRBV5-5 and TRBJ2-5; a weak D match, TRBD2 (5 bases). V lost 2 bases, J lost 5 bases, and 22 bases lay in between. CDR1 and CDR2 (germline): SGHKS, YYEKEE (reference sequence). CDR3 length: 17 amino acids. Written as DNA, the CDR3 is TGTGCCAGCAGCTTATACGGAGTTGGAGGCAGTCAGGAGACCCAGTACTTC. Protein sequence: CASSLYGVGGSQETQYF. Filled out from reference TRBV5-5 and TRBJ2-5, the complete variable domain reads DAGVTQSPTHLIKTRGQQVTLRCSPISGHKSVSWYQQVLGQGPQFIFQYYEKEERGRGNFPDRFSARQFPNYSSELNVNALLLGDSALYLCASSLYGVGGSQETQYFGPGTRLLVL.

Many counts were recorded for this clonotype. The genes are TRBV20-1 and TRBJ1-4, with 9 nucleotides matching TRBD1. V was clipped by 6 bases and J by 5 bases; unmatched bases: 4. CDR3 size: 13 residues. Germline V gene data show CDR1 as DFQATT and CDR2 as SNEGSKA (reference sequence). The CDR3 DNA reads TGCAGTGCCCAGGACAGGGGAAATGAAAAACTGTTTTTT. It codes for CSAQDRGNEKLFF.

This clonotype was picked up a small number of times. The CDR3 sequence is CAISLRSAVSYNEQFF. The CDR3 region has the DNA TGTGCCATCAGTCTTAGATCAGCCGTCTCCTACAATGAGCAGTTCTTC. This chain uses TRBV10-3 with TRBJ2-1; D not resolved. V gave up 5 bases and J gave up 0 bases, with 14 bases separating them. Germline CDR1 is ENHRY and CDR2 is SYGVKD. The CDR3 spans 16 residues.

This clonotype was seen ten or more times. The genes are TRBV12-3 or TRBV12-4 and TRBJ2-5; D possibly corresponds to TRBD2 (6 bases). The V end lost 5 bases, the J end lost 6 bases, and 22 bases lay between the germline ends. This CDR3 contains 16 residues. This CDR3 reads CASSPSPGGRGKTQYF. Written as DNA, the CDR3 is TGTGCCAGCAGTCCCTCCCCCGGCGGGCGCGGGAAGACCCAGTACTTC.

The rearrangement uses TRBV15 and TRBJ2-4, with no clear D. The CDR3 spans 14 residues. Germline CDR1 is LNHNV and CDR2 is YYDKDF (reference sequence). V was cut by 7 bases and J by 6 bases, with 16 bases left in between. CDR3 sequence: CATIATRGANIQYF. The CDR3, as DNA: TGTGCCACCATCGCAACCCGAGGAGCAAACATTCAGTACTTC.

The chain joins TRBV24-1 to TRBJ2-3, with D hard to call. The length of the CDR3 is 15 residues. V dropped 4 bases and J dropped 1 base, with 11 bases sitting between them. CDR1 and CDR2 (germline): KGHDR, SFDVKD. This chain's CDR3 is CATSEMVAGTDTQYF. The CDR3 DNA follows: TGTGCCACCAGTGAGATGGTAGCCGGCACAGATACGCAGTATTTT.

This clonotype was counted at least ten times. This is likely a read error, given that the CDR3 carries no conserved phenylalanine or tryptophan at its end. Because the CDR3's place on the DNA is in doubt, the DNA is left out and the CDR3 is given as listed by TCRdb. The chain links TRBV30 to TRBJ1-1; the table's D call, TRBD1, has no DNA check behind it. Per germline, CDR1 GTSNPN and CDR2 SVGIG (reference sequence). Termini included, the CDR3 measures 11 amino acids. CDR3: CAWSLAGTASL.

The V gene is TRBV2, the J gene TRBJ2-7; D may be TRBD1 (5 bases). This CDR3 spans 15 amino acids. Per the germline V gene, CDR1 is SNHLY and CDR2 is FYNNEI. V was cut by 3 bases and J by 0 bases, with 12 bases left in between. CDR3 bases: TGTGCCAGCAGTGATGAGGCAGGGTCCTCCTACGAGCAGTACTTC. It codes for CASSDEAGSSYEQYF.